The rows below give T cell receptor beta chains drawn from one sample of a study of T cell repertoires in cytomegalovirus infection. These receptors are not linked to any known antigen. TCRdb passed the reads through MiXCR, listing each CDR3 protein once. Of around 500,000 distinct CDR3 sequences detected, approximately 40% appear once; the ten largest clones hold 43%. The sequences come from cultured PBMCs, collected from culture after CMV antigen stimulation. The receptors originated from a human donor in good health (CMV status not recorded). Some clones in this sample may be carry-over from other donors' samples. CDR3s include the opening cysteine and the closing phenylalanine or tryptophan. D genes are given only for firm matches. The size field is filled for only some rows; it gives once, few, many or a size class.

clone size	D gene	J gene	CDR3 length	V gene	CDR3 protein	CDR3 DNA
few	TRBD1	TRBJ2-6	22	TRBV7-9	CASSFPYYRGLNTSSGANVLTF	TGTGCCAGCAGTTTTCCTTACTACAGGGGGCTAAATACGAGCTCTGGGGCCAACGTCCTGACTTTC
-	-	TRBJ1-5	13	TRBV6-6	CASSYSRRQPQHF	TGTGCCAGCAGTTACTCGAGGAGACAGCCCCAGCATTTT
-	-	TRBJ1-6	13	TRBV6-8	CASYTDDNSPLHF	TGTGCCAGCTACACAGATGATAATTCACCCCTCCACTTT
few	-	TRBJ2-5	15	TRBV6-1	CASSGGLVGPETQYF	TGTGCCAGCAGTGGGGGGTTAGTGGGCCCAGAGACCCAGTACTTC
few	-	TRBJ2-1	15	TRBV11-2	CASSLDGLPDNEQFF	TGTGCCAGCAGCTTAGACGGACTCCCTGACAATGAGCAGTTCTTC
-	-	TRBJ2-7	15	TRBV7-6	CASSFPSGPIYEQYF	TGTGCCAGCAGCTTCCCCTCGGGACCAATATACGAGCAGTACTTC
-	-	TRBJ2-7	14	TRBV7-2	CASSFSYSSYEQYF	TGTGCCAGCAGCTTTTCTTACAGCTCCTACGAGCAGTACTTC
-	TRBD2	TRBJ2-1	13	TRBV3-1	CASSQDREGEQFF	TGTGCCAGCAGCCAAGATAGGGAGGGGGAGCAGTTCTTC
many	TRBD1	TRBJ1-1	14	TRBV7-2	CASSPRQGNTEAFF	TGTGCCAGCAGCCCAAGACAGGGGAACACTGAAGCTTTCTTT
-	-	TRBJ2-3	15	TRBV7-2	CASSLGTTDTDTQYF	TGTGCCAGCAGTCTAGGGACCACGGACACAGATACGCAGTATTTT
-	-	TRBJ2-7	15	TRBV12-3/TRBV12-4	CASSFLRGALGEQYF	TGTGCCAGCAGTTTCCTCCGCGGGGCCCTTGGCGAGCAGTACTTC
-	TRBD2	TRBJ2-7	14	TRBV10-3	CAIKVAGPPGEQYF	TGTGCCATCAAGGTAGCGGGGCCCCCTGGGGAGCAGTACTTC
-	-	TRBJ2-7	14	TRBV12-3/TRBV12-4	CASSLVLTQHEQYF	TGTGCCAGCAGTTTAGTTCTGACTCAGCACGAGCAGTACTTC
-	TRBD2	TRBJ2-5	16	TRBV7-2	CASSFLERGLVETQYF	TGTGCCAGCAGCTTCCTCGAGCGGGGGTTGGTGGAGACCCAGTACTTC
-	TRBD2	TRBJ2-1	15	TRBV7-2	CASSLGLAAGNEQFF	TGTGCCAGCAGCTTGGGACTAGCGGCGGGTAATGAGCAGTTCTTC
once	-	TRBJ1-6	16	TRBV5-1	CASSRGGPTRNSPLHF	TGCGCCAGCAGCCGGGGGGGACCAACAAGAAATTCACCCCTCCACTTT
-	-	TRBJ1-2	11	TRBV20-1	CSARDFYGYTF	TGCAGTGCTCGAGACTTCTATGGCTACACCTTC
-	TRBD2	TRBJ2-1	15	TRBV7-8	CASSLIAGANNEQFF	TGTGCCAGCAGCTTGATAGCGGGGGCTAACAATGAGCAGTTCTTC
-	-	TRBJ1-4	15	TRBV5-6	CASSSVRAGGEKLFF	TGTGCCAGCAGCTCTGTTAGGGCCGGTGGTGAAAAACTGTTTTTT
-	-	TRBJ2-1	16	TRBV20-1	CSAGSDSRTSGNEQFF	TGCAGTGCTGGATCGGACAGCCGTACCAGCGGCAATGAGCAGTTCTTC
-	TRBD1	TRBJ1-2	16	TRBV7-2	CASSRGGSGGTYGYTF	TGTGCCAGCAGCCGTGGGGGGTCAGGGGGGACCTATGGCTACACCTTC
-	-	TRBJ2-1	16	TRBV4-1	CASSKVFSASYNEQFF	TGCGCCAGCAGTAAAGTTTTTAGCGCCTCCTACAATGAGCAGTTCTTC
-	-	TRBJ2-7	11	TRBV20-1	CSGLLTYEQYF	TGCAGTGGCTTACTTACCTACGAGCAGTACTTC
-	-	TRBJ2-3	16	TRBV6-8	CASSYSSGDLTDTQYF	TGTGCCAGCAGTTACTCGTCGGGGGACCTCACAGATACGCAGTATTTT
-	-	TRBJ2-3	15	TRBV20-1	CSARDSGQGTDTQYF	TGCAGTGCTAGAGATTCCGGGCAAGGTACAGATACGCAGTATTTT